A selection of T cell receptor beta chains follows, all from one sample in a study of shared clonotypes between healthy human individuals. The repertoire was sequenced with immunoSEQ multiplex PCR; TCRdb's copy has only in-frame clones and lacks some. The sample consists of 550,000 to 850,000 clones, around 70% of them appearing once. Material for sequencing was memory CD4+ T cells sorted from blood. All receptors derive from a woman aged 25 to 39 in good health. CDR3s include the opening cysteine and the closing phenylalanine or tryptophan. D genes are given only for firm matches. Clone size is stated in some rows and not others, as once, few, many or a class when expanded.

cdr3_aa: CASGQGNTEAFF
cdr3_nt: TGTGCCAGCGGACAGGGAAACACTGAAGCTTTCTTT
v_call: TRBV28
d_call: TRBD1
j_call: TRBJ1-1
clone_size: -

cdr3_aa: CASSLDQLAGQYF
cdr3_nt: TGTGCCAGCAGTTTAGACCAACTAGCGGGGCAGTACTTC
v_call: TRBV28
d_call: TRBD2
j_call: TRBJ2-7
clone_size: few

cdr3_aa: CASSGEGEQYF
cdr3_nt: TGTGCCAGCAGTGGGGAGGGAGAGCAGTACTTC
v_call: TRBV28
d_call: TRBD2
j_call: TRBJ2-7
clone_size: -

cdr3_aa: CAIRQDSSGTYEQYF
cdr3_nt: TGTGCCATCAGGCAGGACAGCTCGGGGACCTACGAGCAGTACTTC
v_call: TRBV10-3
d_call: -
j_call: TRBJ2-7
clone_size: -

cdr3_aa: CASSQDNGNQPQHF
cdr3_nt: TGCGCCAGCAGCCAAGATAACGGTAATCAGCCCCAGCATTTT
v_call: TRBV4-3
d_call: -
j_call: TRBJ1-5
clone_size: -

cdr3_aa: CASSPLGAYEQYF
cdr3_nt: TGTGCCAGCAGCCCACTAGGGGCCTACGAGCAGTACTTC
v_call: TRBV9
d_call: -
j_call: TRBJ2-7
clone_size: -

cdr3_aa: CASSGQAYQPQHF
cdr3_nt: TGTGCCAGCAGTGGACAGGCCTATCAGCCCCAGCATTTT
v_call: TRBV27
d_call: TRBD1
j_call: TRBJ1-5
clone_size: once

cdr3_aa: CASSIDKGATQYF
cdr3_nt: TGTGCCAGCAGTATAGACAAAGGAGCTACGCAGTATTTT
v_call: TRBV27
d_call: -
j_call: TRBJ2-3
clone_size: -

cdr3_aa: CASSLEISSTDTQYF
cdr3_nt: TGTGCCAGCTCCCTAGAGATATCTAGCACAGATACGCAGTATTTT
v_call: TRBV18
d_call: -
j_call: TRBJ2-3
clone_size: few

cdr3_aa: CASSLGGTSGRASLTF
cdr3_nt: TGTGCCAGCAGTTTAGGGGGGACTAGCGGGAGGGCATCTCTGACTTTC
v_call: TRBV28
d_call: TRBD2
j_call: TRBJ2-6
clone_size: few

cdr3_aa: CASSLPPNSNQPQHF
cdr3_nt: TGTGCCAGCAGTTTACCCCCGAATTCCAATCAGCCCCAGCATTTT
v_call: TRBV28
d_call: -
j_call: TRBJ1-5
clone_size: -

cdr3_aa: CASSYLYGYTF
cdr3_nt: TGTGCCAGCAGTTACCTCTATGGCTACACCTTC
v_call: TRBV6-5
d_call: -
j_call: TRBJ1-2
clone_size: -

cdr3_aa: CASSEGSLGIVYEQYF
cdr3_nt: TGTGCCAGCAGTGAAGGGAGCCTCGGAATAGTCTACGAGCAGTACTTC
v_call: TRBV6-1
d_call: -
j_call: TRBJ2-7
clone_size: once

cdr3_aa: CASSGPVPGSYNEQFF
cdr3_nt: TGTGCCAGCAGTGGACCTGTCCCTGGCTCCTACAATGAGCAGTTCTTC
v_call: TRBV2
d_call: -
j_call: TRBJ2-1
clone_size: -

cdr3_aa: CASSVSGGEETQYF
cdr3_nt: TGTGCCAGCAGCGTATCAGGGGGCGAAGAGACCCAGTACTTC
v_call: TRBV9
d_call: TRBD1
j_call: TRBJ2-5
clone_size: -

cdr3_aa: CASSYRGPNTEAFF
cdr3_nt: TGTGCCAGCAGTTACCGGGGCCCCAACACTGAAGCTTTCTTT
v_call: TRBV6-5
d_call: -
j_call: TRBJ1-1
clone_size: -

cdr3_aa: CASNIGRSNSPLHF
cdr3_nt: TGTGCCAGCAACATTGGACGTTCAAATTCACCCCTCCACTTT
v_call: TRBV6-6
d_call: -
j_call: TRBJ1-6
clone_size: -

cdr3_aa: CASSLAGGEGNYGYTF
cdr3_nt: TGTGCCAGCAGCTTGGCCGGAGGGGAGGGAAACTATGGCTACACCTTC
v_call: TRBV5-8
d_call: -
j_call: TRBJ1-2
clone_size: -

cdr3_aa: CASATLAGGTGELFF
cdr3_nt: TGTGCCAGCGCAACCCTAGCGGGAGGAACCGGGGAGCTGTTTTTT
v_call: TRBV25-1
d_call: TRBD2
j_call: TRBJ2-2
clone_size: many

cdr3_aa: CSVEARGTTDTQYF
cdr3_nt: TGCAGCGTTGAAGCGAGGGGCACCACAGATACGCAGTATTTT
v_call: TRBV29-1
d_call: -
j_call: TRBJ2-3
clone_size: -

cdr3_aa: CAWYRAGSSEQYF
cdr3_nt: TGTGCCTGGTATCGGGCGGGAAGCTCCGAGCAGTACTTC
v_call: TRBV30
d_call: -
j_call: TRBJ2-7
clone_size: -

cdr3_aa: CASSEQEPTEAFF
cdr3_nt: TGTGCCAGCAGTGAACAGGAGCCTACTGAAGCTTTCTTT
v_call: TRBV6-1
d_call: -
j_call: TRBJ1-1
clone_size: -

cdr3_aa: CASSQVGLGQAFF
cdr3_nt: TGCGCCAGCAGCCAAGTAGGTTTAGGTCAAGCTTTCTTT
v_call: TRBV4-1
d_call: -
j_call: TRBJ1-1
clone_size: -

cdr3_aa: CASSKGGNTEAFF
cdr3_nt: TGTGCCAGCTCCAAGGGTGGGAACACTGAAGCTTTCTTT
v_call: TRBV2
d_call: -
j_call: TRBJ1-1
clone_size: -

cdr3_aa: CASGGRVSNQPQHF
cdr3_nt: TGTGCCAGCGGGGGTAGGGTGAGCAATCAGCCCCAGCATTTT
v_call: TRBV5-8
d_call: -
j_call: TRBJ1-5
clone_size: -

cdr3_aa: CSVDTTGTYGYTF
cdr3_nt: TGCAGCGTTGATACGACAGGGACGTATGGCTACACCTTC
v_call: TRBV29-1
d_call: TRBD1
j_call: TRBJ1-2
clone_size: -

cdr3_aa: CASSLGRGIYEQYF
cdr3_nt: TGTGCCAGCAGCCTTGGCAGGGGTATCTACGAGCAGTACTTC
v_call: TRBV14
d_call: -
j_call: TRBJ2-7
clone_size: few

cdr3_aa: CASRWGTSQVEQFF
cdr3_nt: TGTGCCAGTAGGTGGGGGACTAGCCAGGTTGAGCAGTTCTTC
v_call: TRBV19
d_call: TRBD2
j_call: TRBJ2-1
clone_size: once

cdr3_aa: CASGRRGARDEQFF
cdr3_nt: TGTGCCAGTGGGCGCCGGGGGGCGCGGGATGAGCAGTTCTTC
v_call: TRBV19
d_call: -
j_call: TRBJ2-1
clone_size: -

cdr3_aa: CASSWGGDTEAFF
cdr3_nt: TGTGCCAGCAGCTGGGGGGGGGACACTGAAGCTTTCTTT
v_call: TRBV7-8
d_call: -
j_call: TRBJ1-1
clone_size: -